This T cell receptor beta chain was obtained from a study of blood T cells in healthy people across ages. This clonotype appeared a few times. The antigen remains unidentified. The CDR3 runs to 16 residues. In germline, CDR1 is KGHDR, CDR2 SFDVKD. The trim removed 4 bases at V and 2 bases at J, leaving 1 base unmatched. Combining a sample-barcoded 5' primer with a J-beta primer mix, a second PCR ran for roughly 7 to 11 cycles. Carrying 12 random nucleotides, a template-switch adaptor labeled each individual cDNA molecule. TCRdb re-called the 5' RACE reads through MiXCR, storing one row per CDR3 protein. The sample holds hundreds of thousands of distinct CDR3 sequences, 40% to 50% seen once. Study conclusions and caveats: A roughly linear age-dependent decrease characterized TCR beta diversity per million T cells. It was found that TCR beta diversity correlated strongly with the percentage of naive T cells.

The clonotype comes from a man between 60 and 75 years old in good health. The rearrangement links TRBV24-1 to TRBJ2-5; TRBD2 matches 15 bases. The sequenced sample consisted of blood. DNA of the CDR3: TGTGCCACCAGTGAGGGGACTAGCGGGGGGCAAGAGACCCAGTACTTC. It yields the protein CATSEGTSGGQETQYF.